One sample yielded the 9 T cell receptor beta chains listed below, sequenced in a study of blood T cell repertoires in COVID-19. TCRdb's table, derived via immunoSEQ multiplex PCR, lists solely in-frame clones and lacks some. This table has more than 110,000 clones, roughly 84% appearing once. Sequencing was done on a sample of peripheral blood. These receptors were obtained from a human donor in a cohort sampled during active COVID-19.

V is TRBV18 and J is TRBJ1-3; 8 bases line up with TRBD1. Trimming took 3 bases from V and 0 from J; bases not matched to a gene: 4. This CDR3 has 16 amino acids. Germline CDR1 KGHSH, CDR2 LQKENI. The CDR3 coding sequence is TGTGCCAGCTCACCCGGGACAGGCAACTCTGGAAACACCATATATTTT. Amino acids: CASSPGTGNSGNTIYF. Filled out from reference TRBV18 and TRBJ1-3, the complete variable domain reads NAGVMQNPRHLVRRRGQEARLRCSPMKGHSHVYWYRQLPEEGLKFMVYLQKENIIDESGMPKERFSAEFPKEGPSILRIQQVVRGDSAAYFCASSPGTGNSGNTIYFGEGSWLTVV.

J is TRBJ1-2 and V is TRBV27; possible D gene TRBD1, 5 bases. The germline V and J ends were trimmed by 6 bases and 7 bases, with 15 bases remaining between them. The CDR3 consists of 13 residues. CDR1 and CDR2 from the germline V gene are MNHEY and SMNVEV (reference sequence). CDR3 loop: CASSRSGMGGYTF. CDR3 nucleotides: TGTGCCAGCAGCCGATCAGGGATGGGTGGCTACACCTTC.

The V and J genes are TRBV7-2 and TRBJ2-1; 10 nucleotides agree with TRBD2. The CDR3 loop spans 16 amino acids. The germline CDR1 and CDR2 sequences are SGHTA and FQGNSA. J gave up 6 bases and V 1 base, and 6 bases lay outside the gene matches. CDR3 coding DNA: TGTGCCAGCAGCTTAGACGCCCTAGCGGGGGTCAATGAGCAGTTCTTC. It codes for CASSLDALAGVNEQFF.

The chain is built from TRBV12-3 or TRBV12-4 and TRBJ1-3, with D unclear. Between the trimmed V and J ends, which lost 2 bases and 4 bases, there was a span of 6 bases. The CDR3 runs 13 residues. CDR3 protein: CASSLILGNTIYF. CDR3 bases: TGTGCCAGCAGTTTAATCTTGGGAAACACCATATATTTT.

V and J are TRBV4-1 and TRBJ2-1, with TRBD2 as a possible D gene (6 bases). The CDR3 covers 18 residues. Trimming stripped 4 bases from V and 2 bases from J, with 21 bases between. Germline-derived CDR1 and CDR2 are MGHRA and YSYEKL. The CDR3 here is CASSLFPTSGGTYNEQFF. In nucleotides, the CDR3 is TGCGCCAGCAGCCTCTTCCCGACTAGTGGGGGTACCTACAATGAGCAGTTCTTC.

The chain is built from TRBV27 and TRBJ2-5; TRBD2 aligns across 7 bases. CDR1 MNHEY and CDR2 SMNVEV come from the germline V gene (reference sequence). Trimming cost V 3 bases and J 3 bases; bases outside gene matches: 13. The CDR3 is made up of 17 amino acids. CDR3 bases: TGTGCCAGCAGTTTGCGAGGGAGGGCGGGATACAAAGAGACCCAGTACTTC. It is translated as CASSLRGRAGYKETQYF.

As concerns this clone: An end of the junction does not agree with germline; a read error may underlie this. The J gene is TRBJ2-3, the V gene TRBV6-2 or TRBV6-3; 7 positions agree with TRBD1. The germline CDR1 and CDR2 sequences are MNHEY and SVGEGT. This CDR3 spans 13 amino acids. CDR3 protein: CASSYWSRDSHLF. The CDR3 bases are TGTGCCAGCAGTTATTGGTCCCGGGACAGCCACCTTTTT.

The V call is TRBV11-3, the J call TRBJ2-5; 9 positions agree with TRBD1. This CDR3 has 15 residues. Germline-derived CDR1 and CDR2 are SGHNT and YENEEA. Trimming took 3 bases from V and 5 from J; bases not matched to a gene: 7. The CDR3 spells CASSFNRGRGETQYF. The CDR3 coding sequence is TGTGCCAGCAGCTTTAACAGGGGGCGCGGGGAGACCCAGTACTTC.

The V and J genes are TRBV25-1 and TRBJ1-4; 10 bases map to TRBD1. The V gene's germline CDR1 is MGHDK and CDR2 SYGVNS. There are 15 residues in the CDR3. V trimming: 1 base; J trimming: 4 bases; junction bases outside the gene matches: 0. CDR3 DNA sequence: TGTGCCAGCAGTGAATGGACAGGGGGTAATGAAAAACTGTTTTTT. This sequence encodes CASSEWTGGNEKLFF.